The sequence of this T cell receptor (beta chain) was determined in a study of T cells in Graves' hyperthyroidism and ophthalmopathy. V was cut by 4 bases and J by 4 bases, with 17 bases left in between. This CDR3 comprises 16 residues. Per the germline V gene, CDR1 is SGHTA and CDR2 is FQGNSA. RNA transcripts served as the template for amplifying TCR beta CDR3 regions. HTBI primers were used for first-round RT-PCR of the TCR CDR3. TCRdb redid the calling of the multiplex PCR reads with MiXCR, one entry per CDR3 protein. The table lists approximately 500,000 distinct CDR3 sequences, just over 45% of them singletons.

The origin of this receptor is a woman aged 18-35 years with Graves' hyperthyroidism. The sequencing input was peripheral blood or thyroid tissue (not recorded which). The chain has TRBV7-2 and TRBJ1-3; D possibly corresponds to TRBD1 (5 bases). The CDR3: CASSSRKGLAGNTIYF. The DNA of the CDR3 is TGTGCCAGCAGCTCTCGGAAGGGACTAGCGGGAAACACCATATATTTT. The full variable domain, with the rest looked up from reference TRBV7-2 and TRBJ1-3, is GAGVSQSPSNKVTEKGKDVELRCDPISGHTALYWYRQSLGQGLEFLIYFQGNSAPDKSGLPSDRFSAERTGGSVSTLTIQRTQQEDSAVYLCASSSRKGLAGNTIYFGEGSWLTVV.